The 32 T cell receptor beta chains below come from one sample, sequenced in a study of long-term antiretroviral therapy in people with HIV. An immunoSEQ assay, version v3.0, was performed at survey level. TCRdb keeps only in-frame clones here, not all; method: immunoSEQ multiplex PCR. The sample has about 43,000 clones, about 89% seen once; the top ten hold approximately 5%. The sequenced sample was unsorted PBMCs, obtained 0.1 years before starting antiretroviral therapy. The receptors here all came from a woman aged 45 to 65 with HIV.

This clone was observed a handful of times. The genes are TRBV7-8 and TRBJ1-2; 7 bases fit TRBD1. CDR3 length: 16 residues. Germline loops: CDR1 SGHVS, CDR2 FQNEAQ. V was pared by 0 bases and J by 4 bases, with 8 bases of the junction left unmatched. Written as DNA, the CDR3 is TGTGCCAGCAGCTTAGCCCCTCAGGGGGTGGGCTATGGCTACACCTTC. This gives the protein CASSLAPQGVGYGYTF.

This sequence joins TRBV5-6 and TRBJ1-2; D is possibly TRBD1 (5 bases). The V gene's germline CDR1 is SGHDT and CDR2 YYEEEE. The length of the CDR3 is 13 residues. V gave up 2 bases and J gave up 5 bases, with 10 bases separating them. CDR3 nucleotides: TGTGCCAGCAGCTTCCCGACAGCTTATGGCTACACCTTC. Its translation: CASSFPTAYGYTF. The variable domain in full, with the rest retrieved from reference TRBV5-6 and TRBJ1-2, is DAGVTQSPTHLIKTRGQQVTLRCSPKSGHDTVSWYQQALGQGPQFIFQYYEEEERQRGNFPDRFSGHQFPNYSSELNVNALLLGDSALYLCASSFPTAYGYTFGSGTRLTVV.

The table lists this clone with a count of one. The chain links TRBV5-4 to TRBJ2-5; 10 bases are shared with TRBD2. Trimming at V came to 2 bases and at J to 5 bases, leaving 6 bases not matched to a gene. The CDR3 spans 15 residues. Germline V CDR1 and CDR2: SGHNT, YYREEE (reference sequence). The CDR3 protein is CASSLKAGGLETQYF. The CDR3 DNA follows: TGTGCCAGCAGCTTAAAAGCGGGGGGGCTGGAGACCCAGTACTTC. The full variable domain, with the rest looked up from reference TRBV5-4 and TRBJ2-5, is ETGVTQSPTHLIKTRGQQVTLRCSSQSGHNTVSWYQQALGQGPQFIFQYYREEENGRGNFPPRFSGLQFPNYSSELNVNALELDDSALYLCASSLKAGGLETQYFGPGTRLLVL.

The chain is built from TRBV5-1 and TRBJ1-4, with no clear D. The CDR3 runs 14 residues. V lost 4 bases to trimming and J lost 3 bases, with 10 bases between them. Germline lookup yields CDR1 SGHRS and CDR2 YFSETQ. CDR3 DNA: TGCGCCAGCAGCCTCGGGCTGCCTAATGAAAAACTGTTTTTT. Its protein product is CASSLGLPNEKLFF.

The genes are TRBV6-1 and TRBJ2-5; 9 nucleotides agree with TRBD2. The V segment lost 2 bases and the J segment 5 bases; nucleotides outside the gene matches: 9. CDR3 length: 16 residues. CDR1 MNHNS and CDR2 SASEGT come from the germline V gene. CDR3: CASSESGGGAWETQYF. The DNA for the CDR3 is TGTGCCAGCAGTGAATCTGGCGGGGGGGCCTGGGAGACCCAGTACTTC.

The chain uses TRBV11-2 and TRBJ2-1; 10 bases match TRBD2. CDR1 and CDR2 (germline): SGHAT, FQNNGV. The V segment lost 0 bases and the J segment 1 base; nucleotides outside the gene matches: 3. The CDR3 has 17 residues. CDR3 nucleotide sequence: TGTGCCAGCAGCTTAGAGGTTAGCGGGGGGTCCTACAATGAGCAGTTCTTC. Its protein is CASSLEVSGGSYNEQFF.

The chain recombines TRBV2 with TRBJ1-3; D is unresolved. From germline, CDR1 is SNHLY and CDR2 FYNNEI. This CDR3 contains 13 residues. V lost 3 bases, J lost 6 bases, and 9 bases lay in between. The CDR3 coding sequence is TGTGCCAGCAGTGACTGGGCCTTAAACACCATATATTTT. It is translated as CASSDWALNTIYF.

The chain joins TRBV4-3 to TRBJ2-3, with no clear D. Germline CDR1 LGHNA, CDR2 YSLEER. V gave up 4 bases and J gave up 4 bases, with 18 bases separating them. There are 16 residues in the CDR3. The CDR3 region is CASSPRWAVGADTQYF. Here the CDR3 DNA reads TGCGCCAGCAGCCCCCGATGGGCAGTAGGAGCAGATACGCAGTATTTT.

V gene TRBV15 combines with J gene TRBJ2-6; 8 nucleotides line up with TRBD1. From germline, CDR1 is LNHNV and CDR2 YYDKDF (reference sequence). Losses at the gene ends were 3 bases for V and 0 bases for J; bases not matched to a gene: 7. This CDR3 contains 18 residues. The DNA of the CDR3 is TGTGCCACCAGCAGGGGACAGGCCTTCTTCTCTGGGGCCAACGTCCTGACTTTC. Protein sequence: CATSRGQAFFSGANVLTF.

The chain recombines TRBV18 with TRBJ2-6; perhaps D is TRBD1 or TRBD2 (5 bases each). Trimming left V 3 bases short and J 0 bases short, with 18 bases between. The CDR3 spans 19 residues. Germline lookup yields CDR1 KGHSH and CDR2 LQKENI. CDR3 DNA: TGTGCCAGCTCACCGAACGAGGGGTTTGGTATCTCTGGGGCCAACGTCCTGACTTTC. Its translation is CASSPNEGFGISGANVLTF. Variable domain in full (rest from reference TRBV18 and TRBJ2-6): NAGVMQNPRHLVRRRGQEARLRCSPMKGHSHVYWYRQLPEEGLKFMVYLQKENIIDESGMPKERFSAEFPKEGPSILRIQQVVRGDSAAYFCASSPNEGFGISGANVLTFGAGSRLTVL.

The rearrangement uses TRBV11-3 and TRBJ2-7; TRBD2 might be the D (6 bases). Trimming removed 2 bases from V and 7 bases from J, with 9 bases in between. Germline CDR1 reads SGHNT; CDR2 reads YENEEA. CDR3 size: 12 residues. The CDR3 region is CASSLFAGEQYF. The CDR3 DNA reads TGTGCCAGCAGCTTATTTGCGGGGGAGCAGTACTTC.

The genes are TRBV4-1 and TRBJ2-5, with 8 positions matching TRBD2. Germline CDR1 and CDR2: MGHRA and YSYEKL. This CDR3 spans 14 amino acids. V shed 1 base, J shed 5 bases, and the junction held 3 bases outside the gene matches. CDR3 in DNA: TGCGCCAGCAGCCAAGGGGCTAGCGGGGAGACCCAGTACTTC. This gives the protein CASSQGASGETQYF.

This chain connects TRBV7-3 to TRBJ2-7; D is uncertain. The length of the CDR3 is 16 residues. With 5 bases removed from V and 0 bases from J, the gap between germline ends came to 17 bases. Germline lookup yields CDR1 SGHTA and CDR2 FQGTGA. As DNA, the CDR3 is TGTGCCAGCAGCCTTGGGCCAAGCAAGGGCTCCTACGAGCAGTACTTC. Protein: CASSLGPSKGSYEQYF.

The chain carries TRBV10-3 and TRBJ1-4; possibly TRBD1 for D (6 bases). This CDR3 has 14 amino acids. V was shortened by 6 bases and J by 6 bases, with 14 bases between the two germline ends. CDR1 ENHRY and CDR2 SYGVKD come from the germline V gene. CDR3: CAISVGGPDEKLFF. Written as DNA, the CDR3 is TGTGCCATCAGCGTGGGGGGGCCGGATGAAAAACTGTTTTTT.

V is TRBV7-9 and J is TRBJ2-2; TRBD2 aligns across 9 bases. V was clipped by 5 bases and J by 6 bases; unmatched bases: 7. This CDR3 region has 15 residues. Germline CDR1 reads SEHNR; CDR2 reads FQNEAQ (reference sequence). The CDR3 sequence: CASSQGTSRSGELFF. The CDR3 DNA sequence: TGTGCCAGCAGCCAGGGGACTAGCAGATCCGGGGAGCTGTTTTTT.

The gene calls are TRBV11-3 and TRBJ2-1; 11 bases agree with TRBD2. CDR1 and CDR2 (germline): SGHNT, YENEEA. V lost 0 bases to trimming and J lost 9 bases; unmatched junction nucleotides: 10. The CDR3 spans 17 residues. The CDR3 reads CASSLDFDSGGASEQFF. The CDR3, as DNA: TGTGCCAGCAGCTTAGATTTCGATAGCGGGGGGGCAAGTGAGCAGTTCTTC.

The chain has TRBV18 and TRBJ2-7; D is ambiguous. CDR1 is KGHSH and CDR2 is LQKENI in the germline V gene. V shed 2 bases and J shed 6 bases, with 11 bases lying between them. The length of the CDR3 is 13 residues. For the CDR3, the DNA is TGTGCCAGCTCACCAGGGCCGGGTTTCGAGCAGTACTTC. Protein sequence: CASSPGPGFEQYF.

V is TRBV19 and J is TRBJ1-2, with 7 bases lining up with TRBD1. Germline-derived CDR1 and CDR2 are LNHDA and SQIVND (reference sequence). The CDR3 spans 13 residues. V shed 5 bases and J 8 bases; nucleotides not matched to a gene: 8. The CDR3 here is CASSVDREEGYTF. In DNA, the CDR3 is TGTGCCAGTAGTGTCGACAGGGAGGAGGGCTACACCTTC.

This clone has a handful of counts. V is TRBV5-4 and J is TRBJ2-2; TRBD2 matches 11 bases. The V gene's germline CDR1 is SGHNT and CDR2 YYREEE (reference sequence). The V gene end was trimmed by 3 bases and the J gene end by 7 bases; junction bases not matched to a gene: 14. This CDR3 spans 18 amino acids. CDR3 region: CASSSRTWLAGGNGELFF. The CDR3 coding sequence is TGTGCCAGCAGCTCCCGAACCTGGCTAGCGGGGGGTAACGGGGAGCTGTTTTTT.

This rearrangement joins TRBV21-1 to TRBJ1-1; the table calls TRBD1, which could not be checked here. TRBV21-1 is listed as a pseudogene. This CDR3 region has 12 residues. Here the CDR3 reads CASKILPGLAFF. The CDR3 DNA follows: TGTGCCAGCAAGATTTTGCCAGGTTTGGCTTTCTTT.

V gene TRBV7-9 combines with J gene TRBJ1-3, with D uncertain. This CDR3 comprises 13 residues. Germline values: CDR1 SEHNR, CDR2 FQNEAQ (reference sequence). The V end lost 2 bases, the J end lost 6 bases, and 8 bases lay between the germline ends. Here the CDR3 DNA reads TGTGCCAGCAGCTTATCCCTATTAAACACCATATATTTT. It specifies CASSLSLLNTIYF.

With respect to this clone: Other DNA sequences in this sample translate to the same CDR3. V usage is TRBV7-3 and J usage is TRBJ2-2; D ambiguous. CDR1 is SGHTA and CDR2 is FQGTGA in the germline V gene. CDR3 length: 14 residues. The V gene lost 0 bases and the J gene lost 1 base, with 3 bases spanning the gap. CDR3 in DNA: TGTGCCAGCAGCTTAACGAGGAACACCGGGGAGCTGTTTTTT. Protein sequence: CASSLTRNTGELFF.

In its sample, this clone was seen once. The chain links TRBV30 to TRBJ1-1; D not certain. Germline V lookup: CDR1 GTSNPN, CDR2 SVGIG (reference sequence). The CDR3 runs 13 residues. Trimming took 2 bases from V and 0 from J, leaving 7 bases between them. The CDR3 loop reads CAWSIRLNTEAFF. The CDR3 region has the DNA TGTGCCTGGAGTATCAGATTGAACACTGAAGCTTTCTTT.

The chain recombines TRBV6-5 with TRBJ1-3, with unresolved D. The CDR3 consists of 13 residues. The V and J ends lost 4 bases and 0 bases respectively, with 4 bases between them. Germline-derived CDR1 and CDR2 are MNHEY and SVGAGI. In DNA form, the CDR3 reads TGTGCCAGCAGTTTCTACTCTGGAAACACCATATATTTT. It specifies CASSFYSGNTIYF.

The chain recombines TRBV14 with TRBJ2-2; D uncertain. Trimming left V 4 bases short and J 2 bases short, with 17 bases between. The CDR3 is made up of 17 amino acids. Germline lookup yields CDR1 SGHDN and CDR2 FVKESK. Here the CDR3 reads CASSPPRVSKNTGELFF. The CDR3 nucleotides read TGTGCCAGCAGCCCTCCACGGGTTAGCAAAAACACCGGGGAGCTGTTTTTT.

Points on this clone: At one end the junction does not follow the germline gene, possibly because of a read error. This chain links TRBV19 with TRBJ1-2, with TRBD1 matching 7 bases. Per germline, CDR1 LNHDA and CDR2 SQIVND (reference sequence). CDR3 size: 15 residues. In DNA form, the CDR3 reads TGTGCCAGTAGTGTAGACAGGGCTGCTAACTATGGCTACACCTTC. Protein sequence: CASSVDRAANYGYTF. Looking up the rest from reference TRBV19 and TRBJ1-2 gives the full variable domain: DGGITQSPKYLFRKEGQNVTLSCEQNLNHDAMYWYRQDPGQGLRLIYYSQIVNDFQKGDIAEGYSVSREKKESFPLTVTSAQKNPTAFYLCASSVDRAANYGYTFGSGTRLTVV.

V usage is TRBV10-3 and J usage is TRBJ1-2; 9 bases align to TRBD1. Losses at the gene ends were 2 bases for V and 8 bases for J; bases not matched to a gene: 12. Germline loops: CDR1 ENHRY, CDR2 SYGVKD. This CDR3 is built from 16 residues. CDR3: CAISEPGQGRRAGYTF. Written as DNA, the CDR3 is TGTGCCATCAGTGAGCCGGGACAGGGTAGGCGGGCCGGCTACACCTTC.

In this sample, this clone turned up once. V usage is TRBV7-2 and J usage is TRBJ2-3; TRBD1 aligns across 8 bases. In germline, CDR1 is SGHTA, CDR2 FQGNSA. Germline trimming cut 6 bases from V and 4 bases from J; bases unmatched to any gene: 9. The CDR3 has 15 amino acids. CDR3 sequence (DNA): TGTGCCAGCAGTCTCGACAGGGGCTATGCAGATACGCAGTATTTT. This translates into CASSLDRGYADTQYF.

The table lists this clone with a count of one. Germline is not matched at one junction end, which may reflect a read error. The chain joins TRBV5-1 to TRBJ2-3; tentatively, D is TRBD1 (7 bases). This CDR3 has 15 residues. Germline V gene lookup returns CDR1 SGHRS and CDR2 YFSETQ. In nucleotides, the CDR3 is TGCGCCAGCAGGTTGGAGGGGGCTCTAGTAGATACGCAGTATTTT. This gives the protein CASRLEGALVDTQYF.

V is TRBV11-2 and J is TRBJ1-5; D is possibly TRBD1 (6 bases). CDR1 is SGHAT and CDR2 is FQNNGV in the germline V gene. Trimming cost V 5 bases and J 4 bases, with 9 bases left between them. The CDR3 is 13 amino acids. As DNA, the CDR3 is TGTGCCAGCAGCACAGGGTCAAATCAGCCCCAGCATTTT. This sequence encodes CASSTGSNQPQHF.

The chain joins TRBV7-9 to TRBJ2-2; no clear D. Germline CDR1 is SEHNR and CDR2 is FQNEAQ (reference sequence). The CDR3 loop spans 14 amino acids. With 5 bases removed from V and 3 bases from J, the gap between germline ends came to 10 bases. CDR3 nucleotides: TGTGCCAGCAGCCCCACCCTGGACACCGGGGAGCTGTTTTTT. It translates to CASSPTLDTGELFF.

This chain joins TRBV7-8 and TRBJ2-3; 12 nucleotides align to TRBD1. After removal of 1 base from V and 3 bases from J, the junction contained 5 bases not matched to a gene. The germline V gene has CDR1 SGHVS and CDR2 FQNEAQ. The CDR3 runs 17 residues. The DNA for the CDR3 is TGTGCCAGCAGCTTAGTGGGACAGGGGGCGCAGACAGATACGCAGTATTTT. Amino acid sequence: CASSLVGQGAQTDTQYF.